The entry below gives a single T cell receptor (beta chain) sequence along with its context. Its antigen remains unidentified. The entry originates in a study of post-analysis software for immune sequencing data. Overall study: Disease courses included relapsing-remitting, secondary progressive and progressive-relapsing multiple sclerosis. Broader study findings: The five TRBV segments detected at higher frequency in patients than in controls included TRBV5-6, TRBV5-1 and TRBV20-1. For normalized Chao1 diversity, multiple sclerosis patients scored significantly lower than controls did.

The CDR3 sequence is 14 residues long. Germline CDR1 reads MGHDK; CDR2 reads SYGVNS. The ends were cut back, 4 bases at V and 5 bases at J, with 14 bases in the middle. Unique molecular identifiers featured in each of the TCR beta cDNA libraries. TCRdb re-called the PCR reads with MiXCR, one entry per CDR3 protein. The repertoire includes about 820,000 distinct CDR3 sequences, approximately 57% of them detected once, and over 4% sits in the top ten. Sequencing used blood. The genes are TRBV25-1 and TRBJ2-5; D not certain. The sequence was obtained from a girl aged 10 to 17 with multiple sclerosis. CDR3 amino acids: CASSVGSSRETQYF. In nucleotides, the CDR3 is TGTGCCAGCAGTGTAGGGTCTTCGAGGGAGACCCAGTACTTC.